Reported below is one T cell receptor (beta chain). Antigen specificity is unknown. This record comes from a study of T cell repertoires in aging, cancer and after chemotherapy. TRB rearrangements spanning V, D and J were amplified using mixed TRB-A/B primers. TCRdb processed the multiplex PCR reads anew with MiXCR; each CDR3 protein has one entry. This table holds around 13,000 distinct CDR3 sequences, roughly 35% found once. Overall study findings and caveats: In healthy donors, age-related TCR diversity loss mainly reflected lost richness.

Amplification of TCR beta used genomic DNA extracted from peripheral blood. This clonotype originated in a human donor in good health. The donor label of this sample is uncertain. Specimen: blood.

CDR3 DNA: TGTGCCAGCAGTTTATCATCTAGCGGGAGGACTGGCGAGCAGTACTTC. Amino acids: CASSLSSSGRTGEQYF. The rearrangement uses TRBV27 and TRBJ2-7; TRBD2 matches 11 bases. Germline V lookup: CDR1 MNHEY, CDR2 SMNVEV (reference sequence). The CDR3 covers 16 residues. The V segment lost 0 bases and the J segment 6 bases; nucleotides outside the gene matches: 7.